This record looks at one T cell receptor beta chain sequence and its context. Per the authors' pipeline: Estimates of nucleated cell counts were drawn from the amplification of reference gene primers. Produced via immunoSEQ multiplex PCR; TCRdb's table is partial and in-frame only. That table gives V, J and clone size, and the DNA gave D and trimming. This table holds 150,000 to 180,000 clones, about three quarters found once. This CDR3 region has 14 residues. Germline assignment: CDR1 WNHNN and CDR2 SYGVQD (reference sequence). J lost 6 bases, V lost 7 bases, and 10 bases had no gene match. The data stem from a study of blood T cell repertoires in COVID-19. Whole-study context: Samples representing acute and convalescent COVID-19 were sourced from the United States, Italy and Spain. PBMCs, B-cell-depleted T cells, or T cells provided the cDNA or gDNA that made up the material.

The chain joins TRBV10-1 to TRBJ2-3; 7 bases align to TRBD1. This receptor was obtained from an elderly man with acute or convalescent COVID-19. The material sequenced was peripheral blood. Here the CDR3 DNA reads TGCGCCAGCAAGAAACAGGGGCTATCGGATACGCAGTATTTT. The encoded protein is CASKKQGLSDTQYF.